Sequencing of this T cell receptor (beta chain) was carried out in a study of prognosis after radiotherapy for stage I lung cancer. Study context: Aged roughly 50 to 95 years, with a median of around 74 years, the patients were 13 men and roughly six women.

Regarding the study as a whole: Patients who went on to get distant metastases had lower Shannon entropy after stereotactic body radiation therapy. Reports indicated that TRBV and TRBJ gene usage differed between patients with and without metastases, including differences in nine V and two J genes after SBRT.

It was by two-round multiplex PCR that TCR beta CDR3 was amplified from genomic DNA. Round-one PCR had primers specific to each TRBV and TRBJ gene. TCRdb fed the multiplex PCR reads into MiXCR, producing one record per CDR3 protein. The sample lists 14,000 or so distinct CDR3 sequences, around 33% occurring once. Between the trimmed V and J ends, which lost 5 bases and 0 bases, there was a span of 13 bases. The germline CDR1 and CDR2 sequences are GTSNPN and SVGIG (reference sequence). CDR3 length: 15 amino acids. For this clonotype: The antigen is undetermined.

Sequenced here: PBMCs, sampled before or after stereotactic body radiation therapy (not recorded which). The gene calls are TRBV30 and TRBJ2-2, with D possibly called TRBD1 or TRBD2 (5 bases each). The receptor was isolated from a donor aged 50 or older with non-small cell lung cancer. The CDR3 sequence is CAWDGGGANTGELFF. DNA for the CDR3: TGTGCCTGGGATGGGGGTGGGGCGAACACCGGGGAGCTGTTTTTT.